Below are 14 T cell receptor beta chains sequenced from a single sample in a study of T cell responses to AZD1222 COVID-19 vaccine. TCRdb's copy holds only in-frame clones and misses some; the assay was immunoSEQ multiplex PCR. The table has 95,000 to 150,000 clones, 85% to 90% seen once; the top ten hold 25% to 30%. Sequenced here: peripheral blood, sampled on day 0 of AZD1222 vaccination. The receptors here all came from an adult in good health.

This clone is a singleton in its sample. This chain joins TRBV2 and TRBJ2-3, with 9 bases that match TRBD2. The CDR3 extends over 14 amino acids. Germline V gene data show CDR1 as SNHLY and CDR2 as FYNNEI. V shed 11 bases and J 2 bases; nucleotides not matched to a gene: 8. CDR3 sequence reads: CAVERGAYTDTQYF. The CDR3 region has the DNA TGTGCCGTAGAGCGGGGGGCCTACACAGATACGCAGTATTTT.

In nucleotides, the CDR3 is TGTGCCAGCAGCCAACCGACAGGGTCGGTAGGCTACACCTTC. The encoded protein is CASSQPTGSVGYTF. V usage is TRBV3-1 (or the pseudogene TRBV3-2) and J usage is TRBJ1-2; TRBD1 agrees at 7 bases. V shed 2 bases, J shed 8 bases, and the junction held 8 bases outside the gene matches. CDR1 is LGHDT and CDR2 is YNNKEL in the germline V gene (reference sequence). This CDR3 has 14 amino acids.

This clone has only one observation. The chain is built from TRBV18 and TRBJ1-4, with TRBD1 identical over 9 bases. The ends lost 3 bases at V and 4 bases at J; junction bases unmatched: 3. This CDR3 is built from 15 residues. Germline lookup yields CDR1 KGHSH and CDR2 LQKENI. Here the CDR3 DNA reads TGTGCCAGCTCACCTCGGGGACAGGGTAATGAAAAACTGTTTTTT. Translated: CASSPRGQGNEKLFF. The whole variable domain, filled in from reference TRBV18 and TRBJ1-4, reads NAGVMQNPRHLVRRRGQEARLRCSPMKGHSHVYWYRQLPEEGLKFMVYLQKENIIDESGMPKERFSAEFPKEGPSILRIQQVVRGDSAAYFCASSPRGQGNEKLFFGSGTQLSVL.

The J gene is TRBJ2-2, the V gene TRBV10-3, with D unresolved. V was cut by 2 bases and J by 2 bases, with 12 bases left in between. CDR1 ENHRY and CDR2 SYGVKD come from the germline V gene. The CDR3 totals 16 residues. CDR3: CAISEGLVGNTGELFF. As DNA, the CDR3 is TGTGCCATCAGTGAGGGGTTGGTCGGTAACACCGGGGAGCTGTTTTTT.

V usage is TRBV29-1 and J usage is TRBJ2-3; 7 nucleotides match TRBD2. V lost 6 bases and J lost 3; bases outside the gene matches: 3. Germline V lookup: CDR1 SQVTM, CDR2 ANQGSEA. The CDR3 consists of 12 residues. DNA for the CDR3: TGCAGCGTAGGACTAGGTACAGATACGCAGTATTTT. It translates to CSVGLGTDTQYF.

This chain connects TRBV5-1 to TRBJ2-1; tentatively, D is TRBD1 (6 bases). The CDR3 runs to 14 residues. Germline V gives CDR1 SGHRS, CDR2 YFSETQ. V was cut by 4 bases and J by 1 base, with 9 bases left in between. CDR3 loop: CASSPQGSYNEQFF. Here the CDR3 DNA reads TGCGCCAGCAGCCCGCAGGGGTCCTACAATGAGCAGTTCTTC.

The chain uses TRBV12-3 or TRBV12-4 and TRBJ1-2, with TRBD1 matching 7 bases. CDR3 length: 13 amino acids. Trimming took 5 bases from V and 8 from J; bases not matched to a gene: 8. In DNA form, the CDR3 reads TGTGCCAGCAGTACGACAGGGCTGGGCGGCTACACCTTC. Encoded protein: CASSTTGLGGYTF.

The V call is TRBV5-5, the J call TRBJ2-7, with D possibly TRBD1 on 6 matching bases. CDR1 and CDR2 from the germline V gene are SGHKS and YYEKEE (reference sequence). Trimming pared 0 bases from V and 5 bases from J, leaving 12 bases between. The CDR3 spans 14 residues. The CDR3 DNA is TGTGCCAGCAGCTTGGTACCAGGGGAACACGAGCAGTACTTC. This gives the protein CASSLVPGEHEQYF.

V gene TRBV7-2 combines with J gene TRBJ2-2, with D possibly TRBD1 on 6 matching bases. Trimming pared 5 bases from V and 4 bases from J, leaving 14 bases between. The CDR3 runs to 15 residues. Germline CDR1 SGHTA, CDR2 FQGNSA. This CDR3 is CASSPAGATTGELFF. The DNA of the CDR3 is TGTGCCAGCAGCCCGGCAGGGGCGACCACCGGGGAGCTGTTTTTT.

The V call is TRBV7-2, the J call TRBJ2-1, with TRBD2 identical over 12 bases. With 5 bases clipped from V and 6 bases from J, the junction kept 8 bases outside the gene matches. The CDR3 length is 16 residues. The germline CDR1 and CDR2 sequences are SGHTA and FQGNSA. The CDR3 here is CASSLQLAGGSNEQFF. The CDR3 nucleotides are TGTGCCAGCAGCCTACAACTAGCGGGAGGATCCAATGAGCAGTTCTTC.

The rearrangement uses TRBV5-1 and TRBJ2-5, with TRBD1 identical over 11 bases. Germline lookup yields CDR1 SGHRS and CDR2 YFSETQ. J was trimmed by 4 bases and V by 0 bases; bases with no gene match: 5. This CDR3 is built from 16 residues. CDR3 sequence: CASSLAGTGGSETQYF. CDR3 sequence (DNA): TGCGCCAGCAGCTTGGCCGGGACAGGGGGTTCAGAGACCCAGTACTTC. Filled out from reference TRBV5-1 and TRBJ2-5, the complete variable domain reads KAGVTQTPRYLIKTRGQQVTLSCSPISGHRSVSWYQQTPGQGLQFLFEYFSETQRNKGNFPGRFSGRQFSNSRSEMNVSTLELGDSALYLCASSLAGTGGSETQYFGPGTRLLVL.

Comments on this clone: One end of the junction is discordant with germline, which a read error may explain. The chain combines TRBV14 with TRBJ1-1; D is unclear. The V gene's germline CDR1 is SGHDN and CDR2 FVKESK. The CDR3 covers 15 residues. CDR3 nucleotide sequence: TGTGCCAGCAGTCAAGGAGTCAGTTTGAACACTGAAGCTTTCTTT. This codes for CASSQGVSLNTEAFF.

This sequence joins TRBV15 and TRBJ2-7; TRBD1 aligns across 7 bases. The length of the CDR3 is 15 residues. V was clipped by 1 base and J by 1 base; unmatched bases: 4. CDR1 and CDR2 (germline): LNHNV, YYDKDF (reference sequence). The CDR3 protein is CATSRVQDRSYEQYF. The CDR3 DNA sequence: TGTGCCACCAGCAGAGTCCAGGACAGGTCCTACGAGCAGTACTTC.

The genes are TRBV5-1 and TRBJ2-1; 9 nucleotides agree with TRBD2. Germline CDR1 and CDR2: SGHRS and YFSETQ. J lost 10 bases, V lost 1 base, and 9 bases had no gene match. The CDR3 totals 15 residues. CDR3 bases: TGCGCCAGCAGCTTGTTCCCGGGACTAGCAAACGAGCAGTTCTTC. It codes for CASSLFPGLANEQFF.